This entry is about one T cell receptor (beta chain). Its antigen is unidentified. Trimming stripped 3 bases from V and 7 bases from J, with 12 bases between. CDR1 ENHRY and CDR2 SYGVKD come from the germline V gene. This CDR3 region has 13 residues. Relapse was seen in all patients after autologous stem cell transplantation, and brentuximab vedotin exposure was variable. The data were obtained in a study of PD-1 blockade in classical Hodgkin lymphoma. Study-level findings and limits: While CD8+ TCR diversity did not rise significantly by C4D1, CD4+ TCR diversity did. Newly diagnosed patients were reported to exhibit reduced baseline TCR diversity relative to healthy donors.

Using immunoSEQ multiplex PCR, the repertoire was profiled, and TCRdb retains in-frame clones only, with some absent. The sample records 95,000 to 100,000 clones, 75% to 90% being singletons. The chain combines TRBV10-3 with TRBJ2-5; possible D gene TRBD2, 5 bases. The source of this sequence is a human donor with classical Hodgkin lymphoma. Source: peripheral blood mononuclear cells (PBMCs), taken before the second cycle of nivolumab. This chain's CDR3 is CAISERNEGTQYF. The CDR3 DNA follows: TGTGCCATCAGTGAAAGGAATGAGGGGACCCAGTACTTC.